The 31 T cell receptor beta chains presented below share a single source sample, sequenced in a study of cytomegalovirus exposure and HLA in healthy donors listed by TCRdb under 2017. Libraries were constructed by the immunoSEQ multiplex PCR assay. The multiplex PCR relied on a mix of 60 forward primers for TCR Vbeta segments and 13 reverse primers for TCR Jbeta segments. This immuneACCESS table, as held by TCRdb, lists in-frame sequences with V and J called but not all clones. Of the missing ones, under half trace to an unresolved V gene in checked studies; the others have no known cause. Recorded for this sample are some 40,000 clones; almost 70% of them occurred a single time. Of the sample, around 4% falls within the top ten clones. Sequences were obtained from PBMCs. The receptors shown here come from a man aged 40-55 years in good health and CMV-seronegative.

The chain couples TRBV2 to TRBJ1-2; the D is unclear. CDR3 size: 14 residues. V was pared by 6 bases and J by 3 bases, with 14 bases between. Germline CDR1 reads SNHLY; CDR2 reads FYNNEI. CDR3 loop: CASREGYVDYGYTF. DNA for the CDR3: TGTGCCAGCAGGGAGGGTTACGTAGACTATGGCTACACCTTC.

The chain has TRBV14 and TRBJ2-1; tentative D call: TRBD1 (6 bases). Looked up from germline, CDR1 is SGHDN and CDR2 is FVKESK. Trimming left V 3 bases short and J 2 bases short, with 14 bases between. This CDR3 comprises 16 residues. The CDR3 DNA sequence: TGTGCCAGCAGCCAGGCAGGGGAACTCCCCTACAATGAGCAGTTCTTC. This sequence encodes CASSQAGELPYNEQFF. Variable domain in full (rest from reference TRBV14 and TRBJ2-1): EAGVTQFPSHSVIEKGQTVTLRCDPISGHDNLYWYRRVMGKEIKFLLHFVKESKQDESGMPNNRFLAERTGGTYSTLKVQPAELEDSGVYFCASSQAGELPYNEQFFGPGTRLTVL.

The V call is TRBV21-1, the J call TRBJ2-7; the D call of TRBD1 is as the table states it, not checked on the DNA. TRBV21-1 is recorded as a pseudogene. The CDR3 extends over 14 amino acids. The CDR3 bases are TGTGCCAGCACCCCTGGGACAGGATCCTACGAGCAGTACTTC. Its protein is CASTPGTGSYEQYF.

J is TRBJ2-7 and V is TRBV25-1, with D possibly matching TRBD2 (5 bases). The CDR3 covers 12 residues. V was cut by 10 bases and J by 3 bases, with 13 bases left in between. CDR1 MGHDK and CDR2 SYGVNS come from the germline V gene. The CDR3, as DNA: TGTGCCACCCGGGAAGGTTACTACGAGCAGTACTTC. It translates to CATREGYYEQYF.

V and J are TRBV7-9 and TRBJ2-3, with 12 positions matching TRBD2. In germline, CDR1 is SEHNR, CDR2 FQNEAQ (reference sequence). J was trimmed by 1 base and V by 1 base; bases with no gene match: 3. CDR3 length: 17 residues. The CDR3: CASSLVGLAGRTDTQYF. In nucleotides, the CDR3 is TGTGCCAGCAGCTTAGTAGGACTAGCGGGACGCACAGATACGCAGTATTTT.

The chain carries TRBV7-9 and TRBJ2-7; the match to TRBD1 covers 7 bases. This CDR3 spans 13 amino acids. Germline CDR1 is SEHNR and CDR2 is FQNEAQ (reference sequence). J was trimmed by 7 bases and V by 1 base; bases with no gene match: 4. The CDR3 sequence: CASSLEGAREQYF. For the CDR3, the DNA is TGTGCCAGCAGCTTAGAGGGGGCGCGGGAGCAGTACTTC. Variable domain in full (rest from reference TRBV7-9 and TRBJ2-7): DTGVSQNPRHKITKRGQNVTFRCDPISEHNRLYWYRQTLGQGPEFLTYFQNEAQLEKSRLLSDRFSAERPKGSFSTLEIQRTEQGDSAMYLCASSLEGAREQYFGPGTRLTVT.

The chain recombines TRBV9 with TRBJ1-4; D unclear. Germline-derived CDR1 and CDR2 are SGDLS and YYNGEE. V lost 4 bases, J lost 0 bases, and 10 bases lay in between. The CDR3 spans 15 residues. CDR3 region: CASSFDIATNEKLFF. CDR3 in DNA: TGTGCCAGCAGCTTCGACATTGCAACTAATGAAAAACTGTTTTTT. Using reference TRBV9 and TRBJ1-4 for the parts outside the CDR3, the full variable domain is DSGVTQTPKHLITATGQRVTLRCSPRSGDLSVYWYQQSLDQGLQFLIQYYNGEERAKGNILERFSAQQFPDLHSELNLSSLELGDSALYFCASSFDIATNEKLFFGSGTQLSVL.

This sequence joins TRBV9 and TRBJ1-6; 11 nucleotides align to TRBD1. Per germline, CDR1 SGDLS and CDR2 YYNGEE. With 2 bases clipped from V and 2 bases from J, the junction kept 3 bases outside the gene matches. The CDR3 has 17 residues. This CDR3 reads CASSVRTGGPYNSPLHF. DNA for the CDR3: TGTGCCAGCAGCGTGCGGACAGGGGGCCCCTATAATTCACCCCTCCACTTT.

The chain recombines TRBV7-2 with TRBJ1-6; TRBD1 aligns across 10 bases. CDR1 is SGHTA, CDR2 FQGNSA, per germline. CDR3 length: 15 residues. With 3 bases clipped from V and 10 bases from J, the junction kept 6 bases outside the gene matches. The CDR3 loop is CASSFATGGVSPLHF. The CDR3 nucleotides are TGTGCCAGCAGCTTCGCGACAGGGGGCGTCTCACCCCTCCACTTT. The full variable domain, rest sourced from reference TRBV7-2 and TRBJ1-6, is GAGVSQSPSNKVTEKGKDVELRCDPISGHTALYWYRQSLGQGLEFLIYFQGNSAPDKSGLPSDRFSAERTGGSVSTLTIQRTQQEDSAVYLCASSFATGGVSPLHFGNGTRLTVT.

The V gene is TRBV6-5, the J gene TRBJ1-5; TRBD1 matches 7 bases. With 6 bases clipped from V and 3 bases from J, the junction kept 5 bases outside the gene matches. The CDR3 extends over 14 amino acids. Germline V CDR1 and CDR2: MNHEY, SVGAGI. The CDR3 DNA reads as TGTGCCAGCAGGCTGGACAGGAACAATCAGCCCCAGCATTTT. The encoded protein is CASRLDRNNQPQHF.

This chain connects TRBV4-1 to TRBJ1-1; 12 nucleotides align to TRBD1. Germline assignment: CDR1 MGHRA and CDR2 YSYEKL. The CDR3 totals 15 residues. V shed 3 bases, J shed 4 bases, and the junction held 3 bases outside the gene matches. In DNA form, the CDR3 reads TGCGCCAGCAGCCAGGGACAGGGGGCGGGCACTGAAGCTTTCTTT. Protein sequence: CASSQGQGAGTEAFF.

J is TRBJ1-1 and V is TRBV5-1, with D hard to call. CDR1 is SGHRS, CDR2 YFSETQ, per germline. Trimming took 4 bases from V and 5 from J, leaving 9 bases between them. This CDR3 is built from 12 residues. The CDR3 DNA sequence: TGCGCCAGCAGCCGGGAGAAAACTGAAGCTTTCTTT. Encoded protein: CASSREKTEAFF.

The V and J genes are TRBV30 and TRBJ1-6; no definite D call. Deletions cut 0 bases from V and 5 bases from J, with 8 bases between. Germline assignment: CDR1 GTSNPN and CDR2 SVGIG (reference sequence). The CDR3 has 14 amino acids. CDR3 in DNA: TGTGCCTGGAGTGTAGCCGAACATAATTCACCCCTCCACTTT. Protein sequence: CAWSVAEHNSPLHF. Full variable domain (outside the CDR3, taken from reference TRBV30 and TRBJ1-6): SQTIHQWPATLVQPVGSPLSLECTVEGTSNPNLYWYRQAAGRGLQLLFYSVGIGQISSEVPQNLSASRPQDRQFILSSKKLLLSDSGFYLCAWSVAEHNSPLHFGNGTRLTVT.

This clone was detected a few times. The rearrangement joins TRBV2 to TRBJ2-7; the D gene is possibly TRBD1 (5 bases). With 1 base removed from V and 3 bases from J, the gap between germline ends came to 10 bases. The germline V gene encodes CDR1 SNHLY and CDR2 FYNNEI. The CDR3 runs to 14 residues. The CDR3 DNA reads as TGTGCCAGCAGTGAAGATGACAGCTACTACGAGCAGTACTTC. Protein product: CASSEDDSYYEQYF. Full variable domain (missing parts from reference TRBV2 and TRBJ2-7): EPEVTQTPSHQVTQMGQEVILRCVPISNHLYFYWYRQILGQKVEFLVSFYNNEISEKSEIFDDQFSVERPDGSNFTLKIRSTKLEDSAMYFCASSEDDSYYEQYFGPGTRLTVT.

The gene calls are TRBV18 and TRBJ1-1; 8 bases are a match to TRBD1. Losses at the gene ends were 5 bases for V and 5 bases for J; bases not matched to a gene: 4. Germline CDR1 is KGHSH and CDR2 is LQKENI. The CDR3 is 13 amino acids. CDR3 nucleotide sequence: TGTGCCAGCTCAAGGACAGGGAGAACTGAAGCTTTCTTT. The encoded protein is CASSRTGRTEAFF.

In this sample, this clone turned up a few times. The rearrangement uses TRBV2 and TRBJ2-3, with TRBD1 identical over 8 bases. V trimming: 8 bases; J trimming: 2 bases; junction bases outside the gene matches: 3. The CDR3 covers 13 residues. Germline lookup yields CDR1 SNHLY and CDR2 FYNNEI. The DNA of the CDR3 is TGTGCCAGCCGACAGGGGTTCACAGATACGCAGTATTTT. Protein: CASRQGFTDTQYF.

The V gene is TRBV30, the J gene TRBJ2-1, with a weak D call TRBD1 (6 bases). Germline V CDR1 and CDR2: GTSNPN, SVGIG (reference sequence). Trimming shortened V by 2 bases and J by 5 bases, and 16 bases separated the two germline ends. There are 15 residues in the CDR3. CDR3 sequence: CAWSSGQTIDNEQFF. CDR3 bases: TGTGCCTGGAGTAGCGGACAGACGATCGACAATGAGCAGTTCTTC.

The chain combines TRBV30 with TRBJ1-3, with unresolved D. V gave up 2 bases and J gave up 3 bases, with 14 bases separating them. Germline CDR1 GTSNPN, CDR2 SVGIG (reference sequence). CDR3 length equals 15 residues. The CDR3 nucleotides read TGTGCCTGGAGTTATGGACGGGGAGGTGGAAACACCATATATTTT. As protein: CAWSYGRGGGNTIYF.

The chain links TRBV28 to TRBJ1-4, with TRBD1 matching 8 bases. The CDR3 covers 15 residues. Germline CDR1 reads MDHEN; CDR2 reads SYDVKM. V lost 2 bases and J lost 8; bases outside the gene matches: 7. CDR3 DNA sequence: TGTGCCAGCAGTTTACGAGACAGGGGTAGAGAAAAACTGTTTTTT. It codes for CASSLRDRGREKLFF.

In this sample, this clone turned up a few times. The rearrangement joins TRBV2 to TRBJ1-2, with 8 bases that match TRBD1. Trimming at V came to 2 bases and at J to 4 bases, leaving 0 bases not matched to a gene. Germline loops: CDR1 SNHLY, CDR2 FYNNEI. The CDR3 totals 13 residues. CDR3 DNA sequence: TGTGCCAGCAGTGAAACAGGGGGCTATGGCTACACCTTC. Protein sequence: CASSETGGYGYTF.

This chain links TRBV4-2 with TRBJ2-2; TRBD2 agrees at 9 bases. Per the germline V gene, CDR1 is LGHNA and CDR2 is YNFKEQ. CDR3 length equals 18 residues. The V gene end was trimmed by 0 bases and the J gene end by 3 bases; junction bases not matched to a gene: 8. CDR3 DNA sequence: TGTGCCAGCAGCCAAGATCCAGGCGGGGGGGAAGACACCGGGGAGCTGTTTTTT. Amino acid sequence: CASSQDPGGGEDTGELFF.

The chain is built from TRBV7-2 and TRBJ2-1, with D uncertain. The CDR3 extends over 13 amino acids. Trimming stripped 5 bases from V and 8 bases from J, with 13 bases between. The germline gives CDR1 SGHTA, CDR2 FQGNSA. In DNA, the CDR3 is TGTGCCAGCAGCGAGGTGGCGGTCGATGAGCAGTTCTTC. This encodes CASSEVAVDEQFF.

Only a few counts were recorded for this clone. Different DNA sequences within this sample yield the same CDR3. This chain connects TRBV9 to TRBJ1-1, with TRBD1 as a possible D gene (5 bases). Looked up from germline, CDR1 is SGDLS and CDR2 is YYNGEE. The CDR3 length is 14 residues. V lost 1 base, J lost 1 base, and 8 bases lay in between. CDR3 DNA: TGTGCCAGCAGCGTAAGACAGTCGAACACTGAAGCTTTCTTT. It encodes CASSVRQSNTEAFF.

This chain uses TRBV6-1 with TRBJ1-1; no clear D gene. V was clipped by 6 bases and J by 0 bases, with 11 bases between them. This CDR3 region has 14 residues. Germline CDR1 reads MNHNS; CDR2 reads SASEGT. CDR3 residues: CASSDTSMNTEAFF. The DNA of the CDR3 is TGTGCCAGCAGCGACACCAGCATGAACACTGAAGCTTTCTTT.

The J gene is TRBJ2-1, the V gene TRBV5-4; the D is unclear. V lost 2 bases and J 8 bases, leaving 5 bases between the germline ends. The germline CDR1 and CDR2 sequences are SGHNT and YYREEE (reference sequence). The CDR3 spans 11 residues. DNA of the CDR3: TGTGCCAGCAGCTTCGGGTATGAGCAGTTCTTC. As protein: CASSFGYEQFF.

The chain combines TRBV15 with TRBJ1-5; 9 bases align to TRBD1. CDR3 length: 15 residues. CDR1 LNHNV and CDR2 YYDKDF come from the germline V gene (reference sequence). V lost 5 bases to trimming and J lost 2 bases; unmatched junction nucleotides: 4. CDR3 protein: CATSGTGRGNQPQHF. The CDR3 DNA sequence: TGTGCCACCAGCGGGACAGGGAGGGGCAATCAGCCCCAGCATTTT.

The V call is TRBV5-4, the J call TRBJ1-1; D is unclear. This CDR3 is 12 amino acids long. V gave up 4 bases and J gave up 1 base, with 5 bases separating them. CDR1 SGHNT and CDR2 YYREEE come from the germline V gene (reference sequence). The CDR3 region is CASSRRNTEAFF. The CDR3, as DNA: TGTGCCAGCAGCAGGAGGAACACTGAAGCTTTCTTT. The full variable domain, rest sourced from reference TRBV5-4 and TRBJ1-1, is ETGVTQSPTHLIKTRGQQVTLRCSSQSGHNTVSWYQQALGQGPQFIFQYYREEENGRGNFPPRFSGLQFPNYSSELNVNALELDDSALYLCASSRRNTEAFFGQGTRLTVV.

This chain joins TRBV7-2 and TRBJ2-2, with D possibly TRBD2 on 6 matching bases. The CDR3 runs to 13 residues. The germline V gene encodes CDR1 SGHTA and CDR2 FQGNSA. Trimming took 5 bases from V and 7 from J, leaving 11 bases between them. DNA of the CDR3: TGTGCCAGCAGCCAGACTAGTAACGGGGAGCTGTTTTTT. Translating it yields CASSQTSNGELFF.

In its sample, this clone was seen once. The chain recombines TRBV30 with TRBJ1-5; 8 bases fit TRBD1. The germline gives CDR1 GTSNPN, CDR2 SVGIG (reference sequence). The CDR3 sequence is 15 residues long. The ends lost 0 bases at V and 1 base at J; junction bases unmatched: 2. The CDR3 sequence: CAWSVQGASNQPQHF. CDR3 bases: TGTGCCTGGAGTGTCCAGGGGGCGAGCAATCAGCCCCAGCATTTT.

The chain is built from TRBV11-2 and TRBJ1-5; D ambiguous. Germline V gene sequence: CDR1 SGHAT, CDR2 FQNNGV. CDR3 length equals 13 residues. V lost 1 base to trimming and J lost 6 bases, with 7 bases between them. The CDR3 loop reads CASSLGGSQPQHF. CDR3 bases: TGTGCCAGCAGCTTAGGAGGGAGTCAGCCCCAGCATTTT.

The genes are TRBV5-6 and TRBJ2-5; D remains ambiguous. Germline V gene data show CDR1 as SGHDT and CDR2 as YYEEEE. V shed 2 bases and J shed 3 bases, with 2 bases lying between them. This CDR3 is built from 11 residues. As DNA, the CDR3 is TGTGCCAGCAGCTTCGAAGAGACCCAGTACTTC. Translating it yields CASSFEETQYF.